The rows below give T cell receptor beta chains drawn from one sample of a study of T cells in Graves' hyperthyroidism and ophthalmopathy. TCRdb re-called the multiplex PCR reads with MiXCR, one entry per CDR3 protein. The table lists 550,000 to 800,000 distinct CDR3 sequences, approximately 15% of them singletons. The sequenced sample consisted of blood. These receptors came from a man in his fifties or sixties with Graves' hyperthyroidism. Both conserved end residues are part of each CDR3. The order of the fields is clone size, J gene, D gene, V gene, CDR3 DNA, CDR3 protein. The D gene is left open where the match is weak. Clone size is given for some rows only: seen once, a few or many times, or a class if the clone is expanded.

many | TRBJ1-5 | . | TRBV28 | TGTGCCAGCACCCGAGGGGGGACAAGCAATCAGCCCCAGCATTTT | CASTRGGTSNQPQHF
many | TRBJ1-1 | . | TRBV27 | TGTGCCAGCAATACCCAGGGGTATCACACTGAAGCTTTCTTT | CASNTQGYHTEAFF
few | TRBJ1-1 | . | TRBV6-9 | TGTGCCAGCAGTTACGGGGGCAGGAACACTGAAGCTTTCTTT | CASSYGGRNTEAFF
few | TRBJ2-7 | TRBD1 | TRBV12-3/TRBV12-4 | TGTGCCAGCAGCCCTCAAGGACAGGGGGACTACGAGCAGTACTTC | CASSPQGQGDYEQYF
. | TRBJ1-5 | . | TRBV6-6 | TGTGCCAGCAGTTACGGGGCAGGCGAAAATCAGCCCCAGCATTTT | CASSYGAGENQPQHF
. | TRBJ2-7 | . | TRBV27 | TGTGCCAGCAGTTTATCGAGGGCCAGCTCCTACGAGCAGTACTTC | CASSLSRASSYEQYF
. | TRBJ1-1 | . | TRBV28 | TGTGCCAGCAGGCCTGAGGGAATGAACGCTGAAGCTTTCTTT | CASRPEGMNAEAFF
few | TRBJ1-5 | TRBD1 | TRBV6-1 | TGTGCCAGCAGTTTGGACAGGGGCCTCTCCCTTGACTATAGCAATCAGCCCCAGCATTTT | CASSLDRGLSLDYSNQPQHF
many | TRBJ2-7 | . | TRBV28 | TGTGCCAGCAGTTCAGGCGGAAGCTCCTACGAGCAGTACTTC | CASSSGGSSYEQYF
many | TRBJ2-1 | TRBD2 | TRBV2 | TGTGCCAGCAGTCGAAGCGGGAGGGCCTCCAATGAGCAGTTCTTC | CASSRSGRASNEQFF
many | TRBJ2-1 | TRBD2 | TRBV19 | TGTGCCAGTAAGGTAGCGGGAGGGTCCTACAATGAGCAGTTCTTC | CASKVAGGSYNEQFF
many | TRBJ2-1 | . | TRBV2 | TGTGCCAGCCAAGGCGCTCCTGGGGGTGAGCAGTTCTTC | CASQGAPGGEQFF
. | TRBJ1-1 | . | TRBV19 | TGTGCCAGTATCCCCCGATTAATGACCGCGATGAACACTGAAGCTTTCTTT | CASIPRLMTAMNTEAFF
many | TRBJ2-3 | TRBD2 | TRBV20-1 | TGCAGTGCTAGAGATAGTACGGGAGGGCCCAAGCCAGATACGCAGTATTTT | CSARDSTGGPKPDTQYF
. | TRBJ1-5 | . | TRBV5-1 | TGCGCCAGCAGCTTGGAAGGGGCTTATCAGCCCCAGCATTTT | CASSLEGAYQPQHF
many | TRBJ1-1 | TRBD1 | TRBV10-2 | TGCGCCAGCATAGTCGACAGGGACCACGTCATGAACACTGAAGCTTTCTTT | CASIVDRDHVMNTEAFF
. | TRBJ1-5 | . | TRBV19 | TGTGCCGGAGGTGGCGGGACGAGAAATAATCAGCCCCAGCATTTT | CAGGGGTRNNQPQHF
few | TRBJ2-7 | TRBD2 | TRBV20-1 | TGCAGTGCTAGAGGACTAGCGGGAGGGGCCTCCTACGAGCAGTACTTC | CSARGLAGGASYEQYF
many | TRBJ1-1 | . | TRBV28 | TGTGCCAGCACCACAGCTGGGACGAACACTGAAGCTTTCTTT | CASTTAGTNTEAFF
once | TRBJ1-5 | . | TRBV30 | TGTGCCTGGAGTCAGGGCGGGAACAATCAGCCCCAGCATTTT | CAWSQGGNNQPQHF
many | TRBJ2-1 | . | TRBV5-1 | TGCGCCAGCTTAGGGTGGAATGAGCAGTTCTTC | CASLGWNEQFF
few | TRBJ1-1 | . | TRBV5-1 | TGCGCCAGCAGCCCAGGGAGCCGAACCATGAACACTGAAGCTTTCTTT | CASSPGSRTMNTEAFF
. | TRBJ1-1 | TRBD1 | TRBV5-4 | TGTGCCAGCAGCTTCCCCCCTGGACAGGGTTCCACTGAAGCTTTCTTT | CASSFPPGQGSTEAFF
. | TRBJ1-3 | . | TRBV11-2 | TGTGCCAGCAGCCAAGAACCGCCGGACAGATTCTCTGGAAACACCATATATTTT | CASSQEPPDRFSGNTIYF
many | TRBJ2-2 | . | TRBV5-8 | TGTGCCAGCAGCTTGGAGACCGGGGAGCTGTTTTTT | CASSLETGELFF
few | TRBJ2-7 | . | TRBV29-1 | TGCAGCGCCGTATTAGCGGTTTCCTACGAGCAGTACTTC | CSAVLAVSYEQYF
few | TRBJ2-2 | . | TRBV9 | TGTGCCAGCAGCGTCCGGGACAGCCAGGGGAGGGCCGGGGAGCTGTTTTTT | CASSVRDSQGRAGELFF
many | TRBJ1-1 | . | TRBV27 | TGTGCCAGCAGTTTTTTGGGGGGCAACACTGAAGCTTTCTTT | CASSFLGGNTEAFF
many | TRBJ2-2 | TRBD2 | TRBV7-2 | TGTGCCAGCAGCTTAGGGCTAGCGGGATTCACCGGGGAGCTGTTTTTT | CASSLGLAGFTGELFF
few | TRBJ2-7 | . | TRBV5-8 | TGTGCCAGCAGCTCTGGACAGTCCTTCGATAAGCAGTACTTC | CASSSGQSFDKQYF
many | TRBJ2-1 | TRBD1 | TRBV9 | TGTGCCAGCAGCGTAGTGGGGACAGCTTACAATGAGCAGTTCTTC | CASSVVGTAYNEQFF
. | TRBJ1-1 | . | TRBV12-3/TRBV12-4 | TGTGCCAGCAGTTTCAATCGACGCACTGAAGCTTTCTTT | CASSFNRRTEAFF
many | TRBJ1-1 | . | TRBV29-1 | TGCAGCGTATTGACAGGCTTGAACACTGAAGCTTTCTTT | CSVLTGLNTEAFF
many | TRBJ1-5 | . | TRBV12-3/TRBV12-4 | TGTGCCAGCACCTGGATGAATAGCAATCAGCCCCAGCATTTT | CASTWMNSNQPQHF
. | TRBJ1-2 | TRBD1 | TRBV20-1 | TGCAGTGCTAGAGATCTTAGACAGGGAAACTATGGCTACACCTTC | CSARDLRQGNYGYTF
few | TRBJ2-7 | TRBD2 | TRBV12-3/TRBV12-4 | TGTGCCATCCGGACTAGTAGCTACGAGCAGTACTTC | CAIRTSSYEQYF
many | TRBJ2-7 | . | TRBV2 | TGTGCCAGCAGTCGAGGAAGGGGGGCCTACGAGCAGTACTTC | CASSRGRGAYEQYF